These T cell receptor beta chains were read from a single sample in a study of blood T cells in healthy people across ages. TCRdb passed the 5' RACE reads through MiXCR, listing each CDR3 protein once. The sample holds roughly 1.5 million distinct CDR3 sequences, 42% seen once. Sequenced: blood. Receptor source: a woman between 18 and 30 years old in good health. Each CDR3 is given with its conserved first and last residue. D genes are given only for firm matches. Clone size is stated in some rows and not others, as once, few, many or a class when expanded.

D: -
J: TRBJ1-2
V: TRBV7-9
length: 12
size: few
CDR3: CASRTMDYGYTF
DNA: TGTGCCAGCAGGACAATGGACTATGGCTACACCTTC

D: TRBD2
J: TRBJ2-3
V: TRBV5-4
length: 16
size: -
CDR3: CASSSVGLAGADTQYF
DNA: TGTGCCAGCAGCTCTGTGGGACTAGCGGGGGCAGATACGCAGTATTTT

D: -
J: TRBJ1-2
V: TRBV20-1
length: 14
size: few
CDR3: CSARSQAQNYGYTF
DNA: TGCAGTGCTAGATCCCAAGCACAAAACTATGGCTACACCTTC

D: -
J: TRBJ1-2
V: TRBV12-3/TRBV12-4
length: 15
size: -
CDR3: CASSPTATGPYGYTF
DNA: TGTGCCAGCAGCCCGACCGCGACAGGCCCCTATGGCTACACCTTC

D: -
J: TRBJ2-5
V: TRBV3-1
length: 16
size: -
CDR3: CASSQDLAGTHNEQYF
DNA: TGTGCCAGCAGCCAAGATCTGGCGGGAACCCACAATGAGCAGTACTTC

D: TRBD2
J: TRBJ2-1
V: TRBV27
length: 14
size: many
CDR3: CASSLGLALNEQFF
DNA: TGCGCCAGCAGCTTGGGACTAGCGCTAAATGAGCAGTTCTTC

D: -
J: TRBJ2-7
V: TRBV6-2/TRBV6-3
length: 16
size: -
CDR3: CASSNPPGLGSYEQYF
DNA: TGTGCCAGCAGCAACCCTCCCGGGCTGGGATCCTACGAGCAGTACTTC

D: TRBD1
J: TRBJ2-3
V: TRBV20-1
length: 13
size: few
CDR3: CSTTDRGLDTQYF
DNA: TGCAGTACAACTGACAGGGGGCTGGATACGCAGTATTTT

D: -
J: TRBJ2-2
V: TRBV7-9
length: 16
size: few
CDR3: CASRQSVVANTGELFF
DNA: TGTGCCAGCAGACAGAGCGTCGTCGCGAACACCGGGGAGCTGTTTTTT

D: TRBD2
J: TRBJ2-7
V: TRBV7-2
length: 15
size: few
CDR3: CASSLTAGLANEQYF
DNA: TGTGCCAGCAGCTTGACCGCGGGACTAGCCAACGAGCAGTACTTC

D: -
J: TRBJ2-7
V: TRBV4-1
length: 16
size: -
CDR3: CASSQVFPGSSYEQYF
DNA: TGCGCCAGCAGCCAAGTTTTCCCAGGGAGCTCCTACGAGCAGTACTTC

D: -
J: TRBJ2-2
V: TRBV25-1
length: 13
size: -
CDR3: CASSAPVTGELFF
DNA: TGTGCCAGCAGTGCACCCGTAACCGGGGAGCTGTTTTTT

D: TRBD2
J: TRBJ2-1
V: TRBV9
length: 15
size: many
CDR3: CASNQLAALGNEQFF
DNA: TGTGCCAGCAACCAACTAGCGGCCCTAGGGAATGAGCAGTTCTTC

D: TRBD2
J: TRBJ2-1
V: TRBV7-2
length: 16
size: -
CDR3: CASSKEAGGGIDEQFF
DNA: TGTGCCAGCTCCAAGGAGGCGGGAGGTGGGATCGATGAGCAGTTCTTC

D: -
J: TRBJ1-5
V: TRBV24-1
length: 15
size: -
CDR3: CATSVYYGPNQPQHF
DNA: TGTGCCACCAGTGTTTATTACGGACCTAATCAGCCCCAGCATTTT

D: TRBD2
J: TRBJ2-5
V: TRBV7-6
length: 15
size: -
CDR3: CASSVAGAIIETQYF
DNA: TGTGCCAGCAGCGTAGCGGGAGCGATCATAGAGACCCAGTACTTC

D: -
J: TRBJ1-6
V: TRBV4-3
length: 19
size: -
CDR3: CASSQTRTDIFPYNSPLHF
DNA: TGCGCCAGCAGCCAAACTCGGACAGATATTTTCCCCTATAATTCACCCCTCCACTTT

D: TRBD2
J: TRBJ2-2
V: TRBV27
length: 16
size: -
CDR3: CVSSLLAGGNTGELFF
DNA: TGTGTCAGCAGTTTACTGGCGGGAGGTAACACCGGGGAGCTGTTTTTT

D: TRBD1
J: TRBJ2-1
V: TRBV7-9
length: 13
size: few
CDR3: CASSFRGPNEQFF
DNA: TGTGCCAGCAGCTTCAGGGGGCCGAATGAGCAGTTCTTC

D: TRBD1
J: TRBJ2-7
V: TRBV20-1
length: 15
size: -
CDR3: CSAMDSGTGSYEQYF
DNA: TGCAGTGCTATGGACTCCGGGACAGGGTCCTACGAGCAGTACTTC

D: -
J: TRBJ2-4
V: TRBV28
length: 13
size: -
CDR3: CASSGQTLREQYF
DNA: TGTGCCAGCAGCGGACAGACTTTGAGGGAGCAGTACTTC

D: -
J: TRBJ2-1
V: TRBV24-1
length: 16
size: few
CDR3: CATSDTQTSSYNEQFF
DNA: TGTGCCACCAGTGATACCCAGACTAGCTCCTACAATGAGCAGTTCTTC

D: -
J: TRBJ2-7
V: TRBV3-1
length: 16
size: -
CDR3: CATGCSWAAGSYEQYF
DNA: TGTGCCACCGGGTGTAGTTGGGCGGCCGGTTCCTACGAGCAGTACTTC

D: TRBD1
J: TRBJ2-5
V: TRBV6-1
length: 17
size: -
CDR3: CASSDGRDRGPQETQYF
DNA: TGTGCCAGCAGTGACGGCCGGGACAGGGGGCCCCAAGAGACCCAGTACTTC

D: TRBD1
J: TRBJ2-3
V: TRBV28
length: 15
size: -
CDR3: CASSATGAGTDTQYF
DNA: TGTGCCAGCAGTGCGACAGGGGCGGGAACAGATACGCAGTATTTT

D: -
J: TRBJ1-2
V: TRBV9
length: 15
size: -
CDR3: CASSPSGTLDYGYTF
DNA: TGTGCCAGCAGTCCTTCCGGGACACTCGACTATGGCTACACCTTC

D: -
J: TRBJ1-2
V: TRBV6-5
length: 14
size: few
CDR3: CASSYGPSKVGYTF
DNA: TGTGCCAGCAGTTACGGACCGTCCAAGGTTGGCTACACCTTC

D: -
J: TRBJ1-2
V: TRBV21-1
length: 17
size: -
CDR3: CASSKGSIGQGAYGYTF
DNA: TGTGCCAGCAGCAAGGGATCTATAGGACAGGGGGCGTATGGCTACACCTTC